Presented here are 28 T cell receptor beta chains from one specimen sequenced in a study of cytomegalovirus exposure and HLA in healthy donors. 60 Vbeta and 13 Jbeta primers were used in PCR. Generated by immunoSEQ multiplex PCR, the TCRdb table keeps only in-frame clones and is missing some. The repertoire consists of hundreds of thousands of clones, with 65% to 80% occurring once and the leading ten covering about 16%. Source material: PBMCs. Receptors were obtained from a middle-aged man in good health and CMV-seronegative.

The genes are TRBV28 and TRBJ2-5; tentatively, D is TRBD2 (6 bases). CDR1 is MDHEN, CDR2 SYDVKM, per germline. The CDR3 extends over 15 amino acids. Trimming removed 2 bases at V and 5 bases at J, with 15 bases between. CDR3 DNA: TGTGCCAGCAGTTTAGTCCCTAGCGATGGGGAGACCCAGTACTTC. It is translated as CASSLVPSDGETQYF.

This clone was recorded a few times. CDR3 DNA sequence: TGTGCCAGTAATGACAGGGGGCGAAGTGACTATGGCTACACCTTC. Translated: CASNDRGRSDYGYTF. The chain employs TRBV19 and TRBJ1-2; 10 bases are shared with TRBD1. CDR1 and CDR2 (germline): LNHDA, SQIVND (reference sequence). The CDR3 extends over 15 amino acids. V lost 7 bases to trimming and J lost 3 bases; unmatched junction nucleotides: 8.

The rearrangement joins TRBV6-1 to TRBJ1-2; possible D gene TRBD1, 5 bases. Germline assignment: CDR1 MNHNS and CDR2 SASEGT. Trimming took 1 base from V and 2 from J, leaving 11 bases between them. The CDR3 covers 15 residues. The CDR3 bases are TGTGCCAGCAGTGAAGGGTCCGGGGGGAACTATGGCTACACCTTC. Translation gives CASSEGSGGNYGYTF.

This clone has more than one count but fewer than ten. The chain is built from TRBV28 and TRBJ1-2, with 7 bases matching TRBD1. After removal of 10 bases from V and 2 bases from J, the junction contained 10 bases not matched to a gene. Germline V gene data show CDR1 as MDHEN and CDR2 as SYDVKM. The CDR3 loop spans 14 amino acids. The CDR3 DNA is TGTGCCACAGGGGGTGGAGGGAGGAACTATGGCTACACCTTC. Encoded protein: CATGGGGRNYGYTF.

In its sample, this clone was seen a few times. This chain links TRBV9 with TRBJ2-6, with unresolved D. This CDR3 comprises 14 residues. The V and J ends lost 2 bases and 2 bases respectively, with 5 bases between them. Germline V gene sequence: CDR1 SGDLS, CDR2 YYNGEE. The CDR3 DNA reads TGTGCCAGCAGCGTTTTCACTGGGGCCAACGTCCTGACTTTC. Residues: CASSVFTGANVLTF.

The chain couples TRBV4-3 to TRBJ1-1, with a possible D match to TRBD1 (5 bases). Trimming pared 0 bases from V and 1 base from J, leaving 12 bases between. The CDR3 covers 16 residues. Germline loops: CDR1 LGHNA, CDR2 YSLEER. Written as DNA, the CDR3 is TGCGCCAGCAGCCAAGATCCGCAGGGCAGGAACACTGAAGCTTTCTTT. Encoded protein: CASSQDPQGRNTEAFF.

This clone was counted between two and nine times. The chain employs TRBV28 and TRBJ1-3, with D hard to call. CDR1 is MDHEN and CDR2 is SYDVKM in the germline V gene. Trimming cost V 5 bases and J 2 bases, with 13 bases left between them. The CDR3 runs to 15 residues. CDR3 sequence: CASSPPPRTGNTIYF. The CDR3, as DNA: TGTGCCAGCAGTCCCCCTCCCAGAACTGGAAACACCATATATTTT.

This CDR3 reads CASSLVQGSSYEQYF. In nucleotides, the CDR3 is TGCGCCAGCAGCTTGGTACAGGGAAGCTCCTACGAGCAGTACTTC. The chain joins TRBV5-1 to TRBJ2-7; maybe TRBD1 (6 bases). CDR3 length equals 15 residues. Trimming took off 0 bases at V and 0 bases at J, with 10 bases between the two ends. Per germline, CDR1 SGHRS and CDR2 YFSETQ.

Comment on this clone: The sample contains more than one DNA sequence encoding this CDR3. The chain has TRBV7-2 and TRBJ2-2; 8 nucleotides align to TRBD2. Germline CDR1 reads SGHTA; CDR2 reads FQGNSA. V gave up 1 base and J gave up 4 bases; unmatched junction bases: 5. The CDR3 consists of 16 residues. CDR3 sequence: CASSLGLAGLTGELFF. In DNA, the CDR3 is TGTGCCAGCAGCTTAGGTCTAGCGGGCCTCACCGGGGAGCTGTTTTTT.

J is TRBJ2-6 and V is TRBV6-6; D is possibly TRBD2 (7 bases). Germline CDR1 MNHNY, CDR2 SVGAGI (reference sequence). The CDR3 spans 16 residues. Trimming left V 7 bases short and J 8 bases short, with 21 bases between. Here the CDR3 DNA reads TGTGCCAGCACCTCTGGGGGGGGAGGGGGGACCAACGTCCTGACTTTC. Its protein product is CASTSGGGGGTNVLTF.

This clone occurred once. This chain uses TRBV29-1 with TRBJ2-7; 11 nucleotides match TRBD2. The trim removed 4 bases at V and 9 bases at J, leaving 8 bases unmatched. Germline-derived CDR1 and CDR2 are SQVTM and ANQGSEA. This CDR3 comprises 13 residues. CDR3 nucleotide sequence: TGCAGCGTTGTTGTGACTAGCGGGACCTTGCAGTACTTC. It is translated as CSVVVTSGTLQYF.

The chain links TRBV5-1 to TRBJ1-3, with no clear D. In germline, CDR1 is SGHRS, CDR2 YFSETQ. The CDR3 has 15 amino acids. The V end was cut by 0 bases, the J end by 4 bases, with 11 bases between. As DNA, the CDR3 is TGCGCCAGCAGCTTGGGTACAGCTTACGGAAACACCATATATTTT. Translated, it gives CASSLGTAYGNTIYF.

The chain uses TRBV5-5 and TRBJ1-1; D is unclear. V lost 0 bases and J 1 base, leaving 7 bases between the germline ends. The CDR3 is 14 amino acids. CDR1 and CDR2 from the germline V gene are SGHKS and YYEKEE (reference sequence). Here the CDR3 DNA reads TGTGCCAGCAGCTTGGCAGCGGGGAACACTGAAGCTTTCTTT. This sequence encodes CASSLAAGNTEAFF.

The chain links TRBV11-1 to TRBJ2-2; a possible D gene is TRBD2 (6 bases). The V gene lost 0 bases and the J gene lost 4 bases, with 6 bases spanning the gap. There are 14 residues in the CDR3. Looked up from germline, CDR1 is SGHAT and CDR2 is FQDESV (reference sequence). CDR3 region: CASSLAGGTGELFF. In DNA form, the CDR3 reads TGTGCCAGCAGCTTAGCCGGGGGCACCGGGGAGCTGTTTTTT.

About this clone: A junction boundary mismatches the germline segment, possibly from a read error. V usage is TRBV11-2 and J usage is TRBJ2-1, with 7 bases matching TRBD2. The CDR3 sequence is 15 residues long. Germline V gene data show CDR1 as SGHAT and CDR2 as FQNNGV. The CDR3 nucleotides are TGTGCCAGCAGCTTAATAGCGGGCCAAGGGTGGGCCATTCTCTTC. This sequence encodes CASSLIAGQGWAILF.

The chain is built from TRBV7-2 and TRBJ2-7, with a tentative D call TRBD2 (5 bases). The CDR3 spans 13 residues. The germline CDR1 and CDR2 sequences are SGHTA and FQGNSA. The V and J ends lost 2 bases and 6 bases respectively, with 11 bases between them. CDR3 amino acids: CASSLWFEGEQYF. The CDR3 coding sequence is TGTGCCAGCAGCTTATGGTTCGAGGGCGAGCAGTACTTC.

This clone was recorded only once. The V and J genes are TRBV5-4 and TRBJ2-5, with 10 bases lining up with TRBD1. The trim removed 4 bases at V and 5 bases at J, leaving 8 bases unmatched. This CDR3 is 15 amino acids long. CDR1 is SGHNT, CDR2 YYREEE, per germline (reference sequence). The CDR3 sequence: CASSRTTGGGETQYF. The CDR3 region has the DNA TGTGCCAGCAGCCGAACGACAGGGGGCGGTGAGACCCAGTACTTC.

This chain connects TRBV9 to TRBJ2-2, with D unclear. The germline V gene has CDR1 SGDLS and CDR2 YYNGEE. This CDR3 has 13 amino acids. Trimming left V 3 bases short and J 3 bases short, with 6 bases between. CDR3 in amino acids: CASSAPDTGELFF. DNA of the CDR3: TGTGCCAGCAGCGCCCCTGACACCGGGGAGCTGTTTTTT.

This chain joins TRBV5-1 and TRBJ2-1; 8 positions match TRBD2. CDR1 and CDR2 from the germline V gene are SGHRS and YFSETQ. V was pared by 4 bases and J by 6 bases, with 6 bases of the junction left unmatched. The CDR3 loop spans 14 amino acids. CDR3 residues: CASSGAGGSNEQFF. The CDR3, as DNA: TGCGCCAGCAGCGGCGCGGGGGGATCCAATGAGCAGTTCTTC.

CDR3 sequence reads: CASSFWRERDEKLFF. In nucleotides, the CDR3 is TGTGCCAGCAGTTTTTGGAGGGAACGGGATGAAAAACTGTTTTTT. This sequence joins TRBV27 and TRBJ1-4; D remains unclear. The CDR3 covers 15 residues. Germline V gene sequence: CDR1 MNHEY, CDR2 SMNVEV (reference sequence). Deletions cut 3 bases from V and 6 bases from J, with 14 bases between.

The rearrangement links TRBV7-9 to TRBJ2-1; 7 bases match TRBD2. The CDR3 has 13 amino acids. The V segment lost 7 bases and the J segment 5 bases; nucleotides outside the gene matches: 5. Germline V CDR1 and CDR2: SEHNR, FQNEAQ (reference sequence). The CDR3 sequence: CASTPRGDNEQFF. CDR3 nucleotide sequence: TGTGCCAGCACCCCTCGGGGGGACAATGAGCAGTTCTTC.

This clone was detected only a few times. This chain connects TRBV10-2 to TRBJ2-3, with 7 bases fitting TRBD1. CDR1 and CDR2 (germline): WSHSY, SAAADI. Trimming removed 6 bases from V and 1 base from J; junction bases left unmatched: 1. The CDR3 runs 13 residues. DNA for the CDR3: TGCGCCAGCAGACAGGGGCGCACAGATACGCAGTATTTT. Translated, it gives CASRQGRTDTQYF.

The chain uses TRBV5-4 and TRBJ1-2; TRBD1 aligns across 11 bases. With 4 bases clipped from V and 7 bases from J, the junction kept 6 bases outside the gene matches. The CDR3 covers 14 residues. Germline lookup yields CDR1 SGHNT and CDR2 YYREEE (reference sequence). CDR3 loop: CASSKTGTGGGYTF. CDR3 DNA: TGTGCCAGCAGCAAAACCGGGACAGGGGGTGGCTACACCTTC. Variable domain in full (rest from reference TRBV5-4 and TRBJ1-2): ETGVTQSPTHLIKTRGQQVTLRCSSQSGHNTVSWYQQALGQGPQFIFQYYREEENGRGNFPPRFSGLQFPNYSSELNVNALELDDSALYLCASSKTGTGGGYTFGSGTRLTVV.

The rearrangement links TRBV10-3 to TRBJ2-3; 8 bases are shared with TRBD2. This CDR3 spans 15 amino acids. Germline trimming cut 10 bases from V and 2 bases from J; bases unmatched to any gene: 11. CDR1 and CDR2 from the germline V gene are ENHRY and SYGVKD. The CDR3 protein is CATANLAGNTDTQYF. CDR3 DNA sequence: TGTGCCACAGCCAATTTAGCGGGGAACACAGATACGCAGTATTTT.

J is TRBJ2-7 and V is TRBV5-1; D perhaps matches TRBD2 (6 bases). V was cut by 4 bases and J by 4 bases, with 9 bases left in between. CDR1 and CDR2 (germline): SGHRS, YFSETQ. CDR3 length: 12 amino acids. The CDR3 region is CASSPRGYEQYF. Written as DNA, the CDR3 is TGCGCCAGCAGCCCGCGGGGTTACGAGCAGTACTTC.

The CDR3 reads CASSYVGSNQPQHF. DNA for the CDR3: TGTGCCAGCAGCTATGTCGGGAGCAATCAGCCCCAGCATTTT. J is TRBJ1-5 and V is TRBV7-2; D uncertain. This CDR3 is built from 14 residues. Trimming pared 4 bases from V and 1 base from J, leaving 8 bases between. Germline V gives CDR1 SGHTA, CDR2 FQGNSA. The full variable domain, completed using reference TRBV7-2 and TRBJ1-5, is GAGVSQSPSNKVTEKGKDVELRCDPISGHTALYWYRQSLGQGLEFLIYFQGNSAPDKSGLPSDRFSAERTGGSVSTLTIQRTQQEDSAVYLCASSYVGSNQPQHFGDGTRLSIL.

This chain connects TRBV5-1 to TRBJ1-1; 8 bases line up with TRBD1. This CDR3 is 15 amino acids long. Germline V lookup: CDR1 SGHRS, CDR2 YFSETQ. V shed 4 bases, J shed 4 bases, and the junction held 9 bases outside the gene matches. Written as DNA, the CDR3 is TGCGCCAGCAGCAGAACAGGGGGTTCCGGCACTGAAGCTTTCTTT. Translation gives CASSRTGGSGTEAFF.

V is TRBV5-1 and J is TRBJ1-2, with 10 bases aligning to TRBD1. CDR1 and CDR2 from the germline V gene are SGHRS and YFSETQ. With 5 bases clipped from V and 9 bases from J, the junction kept 13 bases outside the gene matches. This CDR3 contains 15 residues. CDR3 in DNA: TGCGCCAGCAGTCGGGGACAGGGGACCGATTCTAGCTACACCTTC. Translation gives CASSRGQGTDSSYTF.